The following is a T cell receptor beta chain sequence with its context. This sample was taken from a study of CD8 T cells in Susac syndrome. With random hexamers, reverse transcription was performed on roughly 0.5 to 1 ug of RNA. TCRdb used MiXCR to reprocess the immunoSEQ multiplex PCR reads, holding one entry per CDR3 protein. In the table there are just over 150,000 distinct CDR3 sequences, roughly 94% of which are singletons. The multiple sclerosis controls were treatment-naive patients, and their relapsing-remitting disease was stable or active. The CDR3 has 12 amino acids. Germline V gene lookup returns CDR1 DFQATT and CDR2 SNEGSKA (reference sequence). Trimming took 5 bases from V and 5 from J, leaving 12 bases between them.

The material sequenced was CD8+ T cells from PBMCs. This TCR came from a human donor with multiple sclerosis. The chain recombines TRBV20-1 with TRBJ1-2; no definite D call. The CDR3 protein is CSAEDQKYGYTF. CDR3 nucleotides: TGCAGTGCTGAGGATCAGAAGTATGGCTACACCTTC.